The text below deals with one T cell receptor (beta chain). Trimming took off 3 bases at V and 7 bases at J, with 13 bases between the two ends. The CDR3 spans 13 residues. Germline V CDR1 and CDR2: SQVTM, ANQGSEA. This sample is part of a study of T cell changes during pregnancy in multiple sclerosis. Produced via immunoSEQ multiplex PCR; TCRdb's table is partial and in-frame only. The repertoire includes about 45,000 clones, 85% to 95% of them detected once, and roughly 0.49% sits in the top ten. The chain recombines TRBV29-1 with TRBJ2-1, with a weak D call TRBD2 (5 bases). The sequence was obtained from a female donor with multiple sclerosis, enrolled in a pregnancy study. Sequencing used CD4+ T cells from peripheral blood mononuclear cells, obtained in the third trimester of pregnancy. The CDR3 here is CSVEAPPGNEQFF. DNA of the CDR3: TGCAGCGTTGAGGCCCCACCGGGGAATGAGCAGTTCTTC.